This T cell receptor beta chain derives from a study of CD8 T cells in ankylosing spondylitis. Notes on the study in general: What seemed typical of ankylosing spondylitis blood was a TCR beta motif built from several highly homologous variants. Matched synovial fluid from ankylosing spondylitis patients was reported to be enriched for disease-linked clones.

TCRdb reanalysed the 5' RACE reads using MiXCR and keeps one entry per CDR3 protein. The sample contains 200,000 to 250,000 distinct CDR3 sequences, 30% to 35% of which appear only once. Germline-derived CDR1 and CDR2 are MNHNS and SASEGT. V was shortened by 3 bases and J by 3 bases, with 2 bases between the two germline ends. The CDR3 runs 11 residues. In regard to this clonotype: Its antigen is currently unknown.

The sequence came from a male donor with ankylosing spondylitis or in good health (not recorded which). The sample taken for sequencing was blood, either unsorted or a sorted T cell fraction (not recorded which). The rearrangement uses TRBV6-1 and TRBJ2-5; no reliable D call. In DNA form, the CDR3 reads TGTGCCAGCAGTGACAAAGAGACCCAGTACTTC. This gives the protein CASSDKETQYF.